The entry below gives a single T cell receptor beta chain sequence along with its context. As yet, its antigen is unknown. Making the TCR beta cDNA relied on 5'RACE template switching with UMIs. For each CDR3 protein, TCRdb gives one entry from its re-call of the 5' RACE reads, without DNA. This table lists about 260,000 distinct CDR3 sequences. This record comes from a study of T cells expressing NK-cell markers. Study summary: Underlying the TCR beta repertoires were sorted CD3+CD56+NKG2C+, CD3+CD56+NKG2C- and CD3+CD56-NKG2C+ T cells. Eight donors were sequenced, seven testing HCMV-seropositive and one testing seronegative.

This CDR3 has 15 amino acids. Germline CDR1 SGHRS, CDR2 YFSETQ. Whole-study results and caveats: Expanded NKG2C+ T cell clones were not confirmed as HCMV-specific.

The J gene is TRBJ1-1, the V gene TRBV5-1; there is no DNA to check the TCRdb D call of TRBD1. Sample: blood T cells: a sorted CD56 or NKG2C T cell subset, CD4+ or CD8+ T cells, or bulk PBMC T cells (not recorded which). This TCR was recovered from a woman between 18 and 75 years old in good health. CDR3 residues: CASSPRDRAGTEAFF.